Below are 19 T cell receptor beta chains sequenced from a single sample in a study of cytomegalovirus exposure and HLA in healthy donors. Clones were read by immunoSEQ multiplex PCR, and TCRdb kept only the in-frame ones, dropping some. The sample holds 250,000 to 350,000 clones; roughly 90% are singletons and the top ten take about 0.9%. Material for sequencing was PBMCs. These receptors were obtained from a woman aged 18-35 years in good health and CMV-seronegative.

The rearrangement uses TRBV28 and TRBJ2-7, with 15 nucleotides matching TRBD2. Germline-derived CDR1 and CDR2 are MDHEN and SYDVKM. The V segment lost 5 bases and the J segment 4 bases; nucleotides outside the gene matches: 6. This CDR3 is built from 16 residues. The CDR3, as DNA: TGTGCCAGCAGTCCGGGACTAGCGGGAGGTTTATACGAGCAGTACTTC. Translation: CASSPGLAGGLYEQYF.

The chain carries TRBV6-1 and TRBJ2-4; 11 bases are a match to TRBD1. With V trimmed by 7 bases and J by 3 bases, 5 bases remained unmatched. Germline V gene data show CDR1 as MNHNS and CDR2 as SASEGT. The CDR3 totals 15 residues. The CDR3, as DNA: TGTGCCAGCAACCAGGGACAGGGGGGCAAAAACATTCAGTACTTC. Its translation: CASNQGQGGKNIQYF.

This clone was counted a single time. This sequence joins TRBV15 and TRBJ2-7; 9 nucleotides align to TRBD1. Germline V lookup: CDR1 LNHNV, CDR2 YYDKDF (reference sequence). The V gene end was trimmed by 6 bases and the J gene end by 2 bases; junction bases not matched to a gene: 8. This CDR3 is 15 amino acids long. This CDR3 is CATRTGTGLTYEQYF. The CDR3 region has the DNA TGTGCCACCAGGACCGGGACAGGGCTTACCTACGAGCAGTACTTC.

The V and J genes are TRBV12-5 and TRBJ1-3, with D maybe TRBD1 (6 bases). Germline CDR1 reads LGHNT; CDR2 reads FRNRAP. CDR3 length: 16 amino acids. With 5 bases removed from V and 0 bases from J, the gap between germline ends came to 14 bases. The CDR3 DNA reads as TGTGCTAGTGGTCCCGGACAGCTAAGCTCTGGAAACACCATATATTTT. Translating gives CASGPGQLSSGNTIYF.

The J gene is TRBJ1-2, the V gene TRBV2, with D tentatively TRBD1 (5 bases). The CDR3 loop spans 14 amino acids. V lost 7 bases to trimming and J lost 0 bases, with 12 bases between them. The germline V gene has CDR1 SNHLY and CDR2 FYNNEI. The CDR3 nucleotides are TGTGCCAGCACCTCGGACACGTCTAACTATGGCTACACCTTC. This translates into CASTSDTSNYGYTF.

This clone was observed a few times. CDR3 sequence: CASTGDYGYTF. CDR3 DNA sequence: TGTGCCAGCACCGGGGACTATGGCTACACCTTC. This sequence joins TRBV2 and TRBJ1-2; D is undetermined. The V end was cut by 7 bases, the J end by 3 bases, with 6 bases between. Germline values: CDR1 SNHLY, CDR2 FYNNEI. This CDR3 has 11 amino acids.

This sequence joins TRBV14 and TRBJ1-6; 9 bases are shared with TRBD1. The germline gives CDR1 SGHDN, CDR2 FVKESK. CDR3 length equals 19 residues. V was pared by 1 base and J by 0 bases, with 7 bases of the junction left unmatched. The CDR3, as DNA: TGTGCCAGCAGCCAAGGGGACAGGGACGTTAACTCCTATAATTCACCCCTCCACTTT. Translating gives CASSQGDRDVNSYNSPLHF.

The gene calls are TRBV4-3 and TRBJ2-7; 14 bases line up with TRBD2. CDR1 is LGHNA, CDR2 YSLEER, per germline. Trimming took 4 bases from V and 5 from J; bases not matched to a gene: 4. The CDR3 consists of 15 residues. CDR3 residues: CASSRRLAGGDEQYF. The DNA for the CDR3 is TGCGCCAGCAGCCGACGACTAGCGGGAGGGGACGAGCAGTACTTC.

DNA for the CDR3: TGTGCCAGCAGCACCCAGGTCAGGGGGAGCAATCAGCCCCAGCATTTT. This codes for CASSTQVRGSNQPQHF. This chain links TRBV7-2 with TRBJ1-5, with 7 bases aligning to TRBD1. The CDR3 consists of 16 residues. Germline values: CDR1 SGHTA, CDR2 FQGNSA. Losses at the gene ends were 5 bases for V and 1 base for J; bases not matched to a gene: 8.

Of note for this clone: One end of the junction fails to match germline, which may point to a read error. The genes are TRBV10-2 and TRBJ2-5, with 8 nucleotides matching TRBD1. The CDR3 is made up of 12 amino acids. Germline lookup yields CDR1 WSHSY and CDR2 SAAADI. The CDR3: CGAGGSGETQYF. CDR3 nucleotides: TGTGGAGCAGGGGGCTCGGGCGAGACCCAGTACTTC.

The CDR3 DNA follows: TGTGCCAGCAGCCCCGAAGGGACCTGGGGCAGCGGGAGGGCCTCGTGGAGGTCCTACGAGCAGTACTTC. It encodes CASSPEGTWGSGRASWRSYEQYF. This chain uses TRBV28 with TRBJ2-7; 10 nucleotides align to TRBD2. This CDR3 has 23 amino acids. Germline trimming cut 6 bases from V and 1 base from J; bases unmatched to any gene: 30. Germline CDR1 is MDHEN and CDR2 is SYDVKM. The full variable domain, completed using reference TRBV28 and TRBJ2-7, is DVKVTQSSRYLVKRTGEKVFLECVQDMDHENMFWYRQDPGLGLRLIYFSYDVKMKEKGDIPEGYSVSREKKERFSLILESASTNQTSMYLCASSPEGTWGSGRASWRSYEQYFGPGTRLTVT.

The table lists this clone with a few counts. This CDR3 reads CASSPGDRGSYNSPLHF. The CDR3 coding sequence is TGTGCCAGCAGCCCCGGGGACAGGGGATCCTATAATTCACCCCTCCACTTT. This chain uses TRBV7-8 with TRBJ1-6; 10 bases line up with TRBD1. The germline V gene encodes CDR1 SGHVS and CDR2 FQNEAQ. With 5 bases clipped from V and 1 base from J, the junction kept 5 bases outside the gene matches. CDR3 length: 17 amino acids. The whole variable domain, filled in from reference TRBV7-8 and TRBJ1-6, reads GAGVSQSPRYKVAKRGQDVALRCDPISGHVSLFWYQQALGQGPEFLTYFQNEAQLDKSGLPSDRFFAERPEGSVSTLKIQRTQQEDSAVYLCASSPGDRGSYNSPLHFGNGTRLTVT.

This chain joins TRBV29-1 and TRBJ1-1, with TRBD1 identical over 8 bases. Germline CDR1 and CDR2: SQVTM and ANQGSEA. V dropped 2 bases and J dropped 0; count of bases not matched to a gene: 17. The length of the CDR3 is 19 residues. The CDR3 here is CSVEILVAGGSVLNTEAFF. The CDR3, as DNA: TGCAGCGTTGAAATTCTGGTCGCAGGGGGCTCGGTTTTGAACACTGAAGCTTTCTTT.

The rearrangement joins TRBV4-1 to TRBJ1-3; D gene ambiguous. The CDR3 is made up of 17 amino acids. Germline CDR1 and CDR2: MGHRA and YSYEKL. V was clipped by 0 bases and J by 4 bases, with 16 bases between them. The CDR3, as DNA: TGCGCCAGCAGCCAAGATCGGGCCGTGCGGGGAGGAAACACCATATATTTT. Its translation: CASSQDRAVRGGNTIYF.

In DNA, the CDR3 is TGTGCCAGCAGTTTAGCGGGAGTGGGCACCGGGGAGCTGTTTTTT. Translation: CASSLAGVGTGELFF. The chain links TRBV27 to TRBJ2-2; TRBD2 agrees at 7 bases. Germline V lookup: CDR1 MNHEY, CDR2 SMNVEV (reference sequence). The CDR3 spans 15 residues. The ends lost 2 bases at V and 4 bases at J; junction bases unmatched: 4.

The rearrangement uses TRBV4-3 and TRBJ1-2; perhaps TRBD1 as D (6 bases). Per germline, CDR1 LGHNA and CDR2 YSLEER. V gave up 0 bases and J gave up 0 bases, with 14 bases separating them. CDR3 length: 17 amino acids. CDR3 coding DNA: TGCGCCAGCAGCCAAGAATCTGGTCCAGGGGCTAACTATGGCTACACCTTC. This sequence encodes CASSQESGPGANYGYTF.

This chain links TRBV5-6 with TRBJ2-5; tentative D call: TRBD2 (7 bases). CDR3 size: 16 residues. Trimming removed 3 bases at V and 2 bases at J, with 17 bases between. The germline V gene has CDR1 SGHDT and CDR2 YYEEEE. CDR3 DNA sequence: TGTGCCAGCAGCTACGGCCCCAGGGGAGGGCAAGAGACCCAGTACTTC. Amino acid sequence: CASSYGPRGGQETQYF.

The V call is TRBV10-1, the J call TRBJ1-1, with no clear D. Trimming removed 6 bases at V and 4 bases at J, with 12 bases between. The CDR3 is 13 residues long. In germline, CDR1 is WNHNN, CDR2 SYGVQD (reference sequence). CDR3 nucleotides: TGCGCCAGCAGGATGAACTCGGGCACTGAAGCTTTCTTT. Encoded protein: CASRMNSGTEAFF.

This sequence joins TRBV4-1 and TRBJ2-1; possible D gene TRBD1, 6 bases. This CDR3 comprises 15 residues. Trimming shortened V by 5 bases and J by 6 bases, and 17 bases separated the two germline ends. Germline lookup yields CDR1 MGHRA and CDR2 YSYEKL. The CDR3 DNA sequence: TGCGCCAGCAGCGAAAAACCCGGGACATCCAATGAGCAGTTCTTC. This gives the protein CASSEKPGTSNEQFF.